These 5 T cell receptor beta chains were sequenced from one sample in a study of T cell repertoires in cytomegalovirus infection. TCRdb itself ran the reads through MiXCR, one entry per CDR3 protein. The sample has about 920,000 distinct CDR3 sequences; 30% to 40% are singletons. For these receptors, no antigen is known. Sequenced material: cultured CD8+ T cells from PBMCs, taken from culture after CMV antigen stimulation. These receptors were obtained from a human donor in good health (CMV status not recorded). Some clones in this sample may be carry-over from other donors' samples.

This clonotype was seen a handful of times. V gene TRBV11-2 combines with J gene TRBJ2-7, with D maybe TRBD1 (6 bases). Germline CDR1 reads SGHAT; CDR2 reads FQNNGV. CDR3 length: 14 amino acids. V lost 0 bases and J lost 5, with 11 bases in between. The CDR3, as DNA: TGTGCCAGCAGCTTAGAAGCAGGGGCCGACGAGCAGTACGTC. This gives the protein CASSLEAGADEQYV.

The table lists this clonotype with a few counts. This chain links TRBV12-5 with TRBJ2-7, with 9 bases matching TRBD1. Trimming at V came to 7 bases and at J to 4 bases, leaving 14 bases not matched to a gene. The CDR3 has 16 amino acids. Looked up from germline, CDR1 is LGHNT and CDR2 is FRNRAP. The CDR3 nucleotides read TGTGCTAGTGCCGAGACACAGGGGGCATCGTCTTACGAGCAGTACTTC. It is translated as CASAETQGASSYEQYF.

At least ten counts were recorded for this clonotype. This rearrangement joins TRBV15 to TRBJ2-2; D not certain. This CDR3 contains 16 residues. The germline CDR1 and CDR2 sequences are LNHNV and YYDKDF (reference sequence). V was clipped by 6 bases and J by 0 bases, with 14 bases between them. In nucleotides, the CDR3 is TGTGCCACCAGGCCCCTGTTGGGTCCGAACACCGGGGAGCTGTTTTTT. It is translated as CATRPLLGPNTGELFF.

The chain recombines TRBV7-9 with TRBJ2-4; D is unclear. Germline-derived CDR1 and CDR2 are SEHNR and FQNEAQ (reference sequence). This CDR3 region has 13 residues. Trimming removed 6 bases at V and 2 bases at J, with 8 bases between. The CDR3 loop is CASSSGSKNIQYF. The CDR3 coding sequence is TGTGCCAGCAGTTCCGGGTCCAAAAACATTCAGTACTTC.

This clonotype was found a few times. Written as DNA, the CDR3 is TGTGCCAACGACCACCGGGGGCCCACAGATACGCAGTATTTT. It encodes CANDHRGPTDTQYF. The chain joins TRBV12-3 or TRBV12-4 to TRBJ2-3; D may be TRBD1 or TRBD2 (6 bases each). Trimming took off 10 bases at V and 2 bases at J, with 16 bases between the two ends. CDR3 size: 14 residues.